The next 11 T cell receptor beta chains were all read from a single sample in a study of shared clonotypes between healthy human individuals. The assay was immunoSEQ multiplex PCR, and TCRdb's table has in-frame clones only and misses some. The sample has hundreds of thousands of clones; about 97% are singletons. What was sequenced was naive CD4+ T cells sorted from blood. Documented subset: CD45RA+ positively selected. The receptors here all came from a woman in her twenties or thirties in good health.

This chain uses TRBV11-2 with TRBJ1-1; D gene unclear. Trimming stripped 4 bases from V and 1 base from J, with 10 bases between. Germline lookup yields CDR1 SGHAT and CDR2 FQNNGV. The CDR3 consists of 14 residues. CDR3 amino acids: CASSSREGNTEAFF. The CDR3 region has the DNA TGTGCCAGCAGCTCGAGAGAGGGGAACACTGAAGCTTTCTTT.

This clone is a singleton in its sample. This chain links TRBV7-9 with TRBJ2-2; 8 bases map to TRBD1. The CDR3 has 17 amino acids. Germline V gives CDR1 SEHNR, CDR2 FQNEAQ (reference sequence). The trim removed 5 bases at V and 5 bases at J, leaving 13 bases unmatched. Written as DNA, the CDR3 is TGTGCCAGCAGCCCAATATTACACAGGGGGAATACCGGGGAGCTGTTTTTT. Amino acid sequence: CASSPILHRGNTGELFF.

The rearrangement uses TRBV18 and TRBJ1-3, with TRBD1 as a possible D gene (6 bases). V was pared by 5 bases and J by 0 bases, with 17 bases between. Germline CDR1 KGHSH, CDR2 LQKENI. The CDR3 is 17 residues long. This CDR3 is CASSSAGQTSSGNTIYF. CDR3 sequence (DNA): TGTGCCAGCTCATCAGCCGGACAGACAAGCTCTGGAAACACCATATATTTT.

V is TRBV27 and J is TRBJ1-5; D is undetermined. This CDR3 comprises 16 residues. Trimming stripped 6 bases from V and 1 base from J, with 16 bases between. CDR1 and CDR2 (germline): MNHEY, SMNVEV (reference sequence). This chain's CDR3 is CASSLLGIRSNQPQHF. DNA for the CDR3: TGTGCCAGCAGCCTTCTGGGGATCCGGAGCAATCAGCCCCAGCATTTT.

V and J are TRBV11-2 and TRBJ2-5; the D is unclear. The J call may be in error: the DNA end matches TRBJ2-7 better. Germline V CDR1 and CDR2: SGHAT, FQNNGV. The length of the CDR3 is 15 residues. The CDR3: CASSSEVAVPYEQYF. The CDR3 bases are TGTGCCAGCAGCTCTGAGGTAGCAGTACCCTACGAGCAGTACTTC.

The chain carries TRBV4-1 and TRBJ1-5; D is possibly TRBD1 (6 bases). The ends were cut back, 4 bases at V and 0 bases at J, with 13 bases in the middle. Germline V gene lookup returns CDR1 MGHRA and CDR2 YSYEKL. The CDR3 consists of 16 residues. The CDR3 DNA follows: TGCGCCAGCAGCCGACGGACAGATTATAGCAATCAGCCCCAGCATTTT. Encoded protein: CASSRRTDYSNQPQHF.

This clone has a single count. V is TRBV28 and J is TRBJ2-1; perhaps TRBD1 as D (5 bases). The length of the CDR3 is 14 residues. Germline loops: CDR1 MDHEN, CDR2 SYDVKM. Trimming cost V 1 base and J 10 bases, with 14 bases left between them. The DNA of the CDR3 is TGTGCCAGCAGTTTATTTTACCCCAACAGGGAGCAGTTCTTC. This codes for CASSLFYPNREQFF.

CDR3 sequence (DNA): TGTGCCAGCAGCTTTGGACTAGATTACAATGAGCAGTTCTTC. Translation: CASSFGLDYNEQFF. The chain has TRBV11-2 and TRBJ2-1; 7 bases match TRBD2. V lost 3 bases and J lost 4; bases outside the gene matches: 3. CDR3 length: 14 residues. The V gene's germline CDR1 is SGHAT and CDR2 FQNNGV.

The CDR3 sequence is CASSIVYPETQYF. Written as DNA, the CDR3 is TGTGCCAGTAGTATAGTCTATCCGGAGACCCAGTACTTC. The chain employs TRBV19 and TRBJ2-5; the D is unclear. With 1 base removed from V and 5 bases from J, the gap between germline ends came to 8 bases. The germline CDR1 and CDR2 sequences are LNHDA and SQIVND (reference sequence). The CDR3 spans 13 residues.

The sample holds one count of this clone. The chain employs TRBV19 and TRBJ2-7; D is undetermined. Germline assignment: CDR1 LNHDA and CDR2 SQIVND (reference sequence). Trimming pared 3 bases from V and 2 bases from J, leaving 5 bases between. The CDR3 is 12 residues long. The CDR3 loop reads CASSIEPYEQYF. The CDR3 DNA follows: TGTGCCAGTAGTATCGAACCCTACGAGCAGTACTTC.

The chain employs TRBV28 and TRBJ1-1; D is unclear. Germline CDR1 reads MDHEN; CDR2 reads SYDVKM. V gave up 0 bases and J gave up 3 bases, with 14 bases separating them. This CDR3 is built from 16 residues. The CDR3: CASSLWGGVGYTEAFF. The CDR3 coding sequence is TGTGCCAGCAGTTTATGGGGCGGAGTCGGTTACACTGAAGCTTTCTTT.